This is a list of T cell receptor beta chains from one sample in a study of CD8 T cells in Susac syndrome. TCRdb reprocessed the immunoSEQ multiplex PCR reads with MiXCR, giving one entry per CDR3 protein. The sample includes approximately 220,000 distinct CDR3 sequences, roughly nine tenths of them seen just once. The sequenced sample was CD8+ T cells from PBMCs. Source of these receptors: a human donor with multiple sclerosis. The CDR3 runs from the conserved cysteine through the conserved F or W. The D gene is left open where the match is weak. A row's size may be missing; if present it is once, few, many or a size class.

V gene	D gene	clone size	J gene	CDR3 DNA	CDR3 protein
TRBV7-6	NA	NA	TRBJ1-2	TGTGCCAGCAGCCCCCGGGACGGAAAACATGGCTACACCTTC	CASSPRDGKHGYTF
TRBV9	TRBD2	NA	TRBJ2-3	TGTGCCAGCAGCGTTAGCGGGAGGGCCTATGGTCTGGGGGATACGCAGTATTTT	CASSVSGRAYGLGDTQYF
TRBV14	TRBD1	NA	TRBJ1-1	TGTGCCAGCACCGAAGGACAGGGGTTGGGCACTGAAGCTTTCTTT	CASTEGQGLGTEAFF
TRBV11-2	NA	NA	TRBJ2-1	TGTGCCAGCAGACCCACGACTGGGCCGGGGAGCAATGAGCAGTTCTTC	CASRPTTGPGSNEQFF
TRBV30	NA	NA	TRBJ1-2	TGTGCCTGGATCGACGACAGGCTCTATGGCTACACCTTC	CAWIDDRLYGYTF
TRBV6-5	NA	NA	TRBJ2-2	TGTGCCAGCAGTTCCCCTCGGGGTGGGACCGGGGAGCTGTTTTTT	CASSSPRGGTGELFF
TRBV6-1	NA	few	TRBJ1-1	TGTGCCACCTGGGGTGTTTTGAGGACTGAAGCTTTCTTT	CATWGVLRTEAFF
TRBV20-1	TRBD1	NA	TRBJ1-5	TGCAGTGCTAGACCCAGGGACAGCATCAATCAGCCCCAGCATTTT	CSARPRDSINQPQHF
TRBV29-1	NA	NA	TRBJ1-2	TGCAGCGTTGAGGCACAGGCTAACTATGGCTACACCTTC	CSVEAQANYGYTF
TRBV4-2	NA	NA	TRBJ1-2	TGTGCCAGCAGCCAAGAGACCCTCCTCCTCTATGGCTACACCTTC	CASSQETLLLYGYTF
TRBV5-1	NA	once	TRBJ2-2	TGCGCCAGGCTTTTTTACAGCCCCGCGAACACCGGGGAGCTGTTTTTT	CARLFYSPANTGELFF
TRBV7-9	NA	once	TRBJ2-5	TGTGCCAGCAGCTTCTGGGAAAAAGAGACCCAGTACTTC	CASSFWEKETQYF
TRBV7-9	NA	NA	TRBJ1-1	TGTGCCAGCAGCTTAGCGCAGGTACCCACTGAAGCTTTCTTT	CASSLAQVPTEAFF
TRBV7-9	NA	once	TRBJ1-3	TGTGCCAGCAGCTTAATCGTGCAGGGCACCATATATTTT	CASSLIVQGTIYF
TRBV7-9	TRBD1	NA	TRBJ1-1	TGTGCCAGCAGCCCCCCGGACAGGGACCTTGAAGCTTTCTTT	CASSPPDRDLEAFF
TRBV27	TRBD1	NA	TRBJ2-5	TGTGCCAGCAGTTCAGTAGGGGGCCTGGAGACCCAGTACTTC	CASSSVGGLETQYF
TRBV6-1	NA	NA	TRBJ2-2	TGTGCCAGCGGGGAAGCGGAGGGTTACACCGGGGAGCTGTTTTTT	CASGEAEGYTGELFF
TRBV6-5	NA	NA	TRBJ1-1	TGTGCCAGCAGTTACGGGGGAGGGTTGAACACTGAAGCTTTCTTT	CASSYGGGLNTEAFF
TRBV12-3/TRBV12-4	TRBD2	NA	TRBJ2-7	TGTGCCAGCACCTCTAGCGGGAAGAGCTACGAGCAGTACTTC	CASTSSGKSYEQYF
TRBV4-1	TRBD2	NA	TRBJ2-1	TGCGCCAGCAGCCCTTCTAGCGGGTTTTCCTACAATGAGCAGTTCTTC	CASSPSSGFSYNEQFF
TRBV6-5	TRBD1	NA	TRBJ2-1	TGTGCCAGCAGGCCTCCGGACAGGATCTACAATGAGCAGTTCTTC	CASRPPDRIYNEQFF
TRBV14	NA	NA	TRBJ2-1	TGTGCCAGCAGCCCCGGCCATGAGCAGTTCTTC	CASSPGHEQFF
TRBV12-3/TRBV12-4	NA	NA	TRBJ2-3	TGTGCCAGCAGTTTCGGCCAGGGGGGCGATCGAGATACGCAGTATTTT	CASSFGQGGDRDTQYF
TRBV5-1	TRBD1	NA	TRBJ1-1	TGCGCCAGCAGCTTGGGGGACAGTCAAGTGAACACTGAAGCTTTCTTT	CASSLGDSQVNTEAFF
TRBV29-1	NA	NA	TRBJ1-2	TGCAGCGTTGACCCCCGGGGTGGCTCCTATGGCTACACCTTC	CSVDPRGGSYGYTF
TRBV19	NA	NA	TRBJ1-1	TGTGCCAGTAGTATGCAGGGTCCGCGTTGGACTGAAGCTTTCTTT	CASSMQGPRWTEAFF
TRBV15	NA	NA	TRBJ1-3	TGTGCCACCAGCAGGGGGGCCAACTCTGGAAACACCATATATTTT	CATSRGANSGNTIYF
TRBV9	NA	NA	TRBJ2-1	TGTGCCAGCAGCCCCGGAAGGGGACTCGTCTACAATGAGCAGTTCTTC	CASSPGRGLVYNEQFF
TRBV19	NA	NA	TRBJ2-7	TGTGCCAGTAGTATCACAGGGCACTCCTACGAGCAGTACTTC	CASSITGHSYEQYF
TRBV14	NA	NA	TRBJ2-3	TGTGCCAGCAGTTCTCTTTCAGTGGATACGCAGTATTTT	CASSSLSVDTQYF
TRBV6-6	NA	NA	TRBJ2-1	TGTGCCAGCCCTCCGCCCCCGCCCGACAGGATGTCCCAGTTCTTC	CASPPPPPDRMSQFF
TRBV7-3	NA	NA	TRBJ1-2	TGTGCCAGCAGCTTAATCCCCGGGGAAACTCCTCATGACTACACCTTC	CASSLIPGETPHDYTF
TRBV6-5	NA	once	TRBJ2-1	TGTGCCAGCAGCACCCCAGGTCACAATGAGCAGTTCTTC	CASSTPGHNEQFF
TRBV5-4	NA	NA	TRBJ2-1	TGTGCCAGCAGCTTTTCGCTCAGCTCCTACAATGAGCAGTTCTTC	CASSFSLSSYNEQFF
TRBV6-1	NA	NA	TRBJ2-7	TGTGCCAGCGGCCCGGCGGCTTCCTACGAGCAGTACTTC	CASGPAASYEQYF
TRBV29-1	NA	NA	TRBJ2-5	TGCAGCGTTGTCGGGGAGAGGTGGGAGACCCAGTACTTC	CSVVGERWETQYF
TRBV12-3/TRBV12-4	TRBD1	NA	TRBJ2-7	TGTGCCAGCAGGCGGACAGGGGAGACCTACGAGCAGTACTTC	CASRRTGETYEQYF
TRBV9	NA	NA	TRBJ2-7	TGTGCCAGCAGCGTAGGATGGGGGGCAATGGACTACGAGCAGTACTTC	CASSVGWGAMDYEQYF
TRBV20-1	TRBD1	NA	TRBJ1-1	TGCAGTGCTAGGGCTTCAGGGGGTGGTCCTGAAGCTTTCTTT	CSARASGGGPEAFF
TRBV19	TRBD2	once	TRBJ2-1	TGTGCCAGCTCAACTAGCGGTAACTTCGAGGGGAATGAGCAGTTCTTC	CASSTSGNFEGNEQFF
TRBV20-1	NA	NA	TRBJ2-7	TGCAGTGCTAGGGTCTCTGAGGGGAGAGCCTACGAGCAGTACTTC	CSARVSEGRAYEQYF
TRBV7-9	NA	NA	TRBJ2-2	TGTGCCAGCAGCCCCCCGAGGCCCGGGGAGCTGTTTTTT	CASSPPRPGELFF
TRBV27	NA	NA	TRBJ2-1	TGTGCCAGCAGTTTGTACGTCGGGAATGAGCAGTTCTTC	CASSLYVGNEQFF
TRBV20-1	NA	NA	TRBJ2-5	TGCAGTGCTAGAGATCCCCGAGGGCGGACCCAGTACTTC	CSARDPRGRTQYF
TRBV6-5	NA	few	TRBJ2-7	TGTGCCAGTAACGAGGGAAGAGGCCACGAGCAGTACTTC	CASNEGRGHEQYF
TRBV27	NA	NA	TRBJ1-5	TGTGCCAGCAGCTCCCTCCCGCGGGGTTTCAATCAGCCCCAGCATTTT	CASSSLPRGFNQPQHF
TRBV6-6	NA	NA	TRBJ1-3	TGTGCCAGCAGTTACTCGACAACTAACTCTGGAAACACCATATATTTT	CASSYSTTNSGNTIYF
TRBV5-6	NA	NA	TRBJ1-1	TGTGCCAGCACCGAGAGATGGGGGGTCGGAACTGAAGCTTTCTTT	CASTERWGVGTEAFF
TRBV2	NA	NA	TRBJ1-6	TGTGCCAGCATAGGGGTCTATAATTCACCCCTCCACTTT	CASIGVYNSPLHF
TRBV16	NA	NA	TRBJ1-2	TGTGCCAGCAGCCAATCAAATGGCTACACCTTC	CASSQSNGYTF
TRBV5-4	NA	NA	TRBJ2-7	TGTGCCAGCAGCTTTTCATTTGCAGGGAGCCACGAGCAGTGCTTC	CASSFSFAGSHEQCF
TRBV20-1	NA	NA	TRBJ2-5	TGCAGTGCTAGAGTCGGCAGGCATTCATCCCAAGAGACCCAGTACTTC	CSARVGRHSSQETQYF
TRBV4-1	NA	NA	TRBJ2-3	TGCGCCAGCAGCCAACTGGGGGGATATACGCAGTATTTT	CASSQLGGYTQYF
TRBV12-3/TRBV12-4	TRBD1	NA	TRBJ2-7	TGTGCCACCGCGGAGGGACAGGGAGGCGAGCAGTACTTC	CATAEGQGGEQYF
TRBV2	NA	NA	TRBJ2-1	TGTGCCAGCCAGGAAAACAATGAGCAGTTCTTC	CASQENNEQFF
TRBV28	NA	NA	TRBJ2-1	TGTGCCAGCAGGCTGGAAAGCTCCTACAATGAGCAGTTCTTC	CASRLESSYNEQFF
TRBV9	NA	few	TRBJ1-1	TGTGCCAGCAGTGTTACAGGAAACACTGAAGCTTTCTTT	CASSVTGNTEAFF
TRBV5-6	NA	NA	TRBJ1-1	TGTGCCAGCAGCTTGAGCCCGGGGAAATACACTGAAGCTTTCTTT	CASSLSPGKYTEAFF
TRBV7-9	NA	NA	TRBJ2-3	TGTGCCAGCAGCTCTAGACAGGCTAGCACAGATACGCAGTATTTT	CASSSRQASTDTQYF